The rows below give T cell receptor beta chains drawn from one sample of a study of blood T cell repertoires in COVID-19. Sequencing was performed with immunoSEQ multiplex PCR; in TCRdb, only in-frame clones are kept and a portion is missing. This repertoire shows around 310,000 clones, nearly 90% found once; its top ten account for roughly a tenth. Sequenced input: PBMCs or T cells enriched from blood (not recorded which). The receptors were sampled from a woman in her twenties or thirties who had recovered from COVID-19. Each CDR3 is given without its conserved first and last residue.

CDR3aa | j_gene | v_gene
ASSPRDFSGNTIY | TRBJ1-3 | TRBV21-1
ASSFFLRDEQF | TRBJ2-1 | TRBV27
ASSAYPGGFQTNTGELF | TRBJ2-2 | TRBV28
ASSTGQGIPYEQY | TRBJ2-7 | TRBV14
ASSLPGFSNQPQH | TRBJ1-5 | TRBV28
ASSYSPGNQPQH | TRBJ1-5 | TRBV6-6
AWGEGRVWSTEAF | TRBJ1-1 | TRBV30
ASSLTEPLAREQF | TRBJ2-1 | TRBV11-2
ASSQDGRNNQPQH | TRBJ1-5 | TRBV4-1
ASSPGTENTGELF | TRBJ2-2 | TRBV18
ASRETGSYEQY | TRBJ2-7 | TRBV19
ASSPAREGYGYT | TRBJ1-2 | TRBV18
ASSSGLSGAF | TRBJ1-1 | TRBV7-3
ASTSPMAGGPGEQF | TRBJ2-1 | TRBV6-6
ASRLLPRQGGPYEQY | TRBJ2-7 | TRBV7-9
ASSHLSGTTGELF | TRBJ2-2 | TRBV6-2/TRBV6-3
ASSRLQGEQY | TRBJ2-7 | TRBV3-1/TRBV3-2
ASSDDRVREAF | TRBJ1-1 | TRBV18
ASSSDSSSYNEQF | TRBJ2-1 | TRBV19
ASSLEAGDVAF | TRBJ1-1 | TRBV7-9
ASSQEPSGTYEQY | TRBJ2-7 | TRBV4-1
ASSLGTGVGQPQH | TRBJ1-5 | TRBV5-1
ASSSIDRDEKLF | TRBJ1-4 | TRBV7-6
ASSLTSGAYEQY | TRBJ2-7 | TRBV4-1
ASSLSTSGPDEQY | TRBJ2-7 | TRBV27
ASSVGVYNEQF | TRBJ2-1 | TRBV9
ASSPISGGNTEAF | TRBJ1-1 | TRBV9